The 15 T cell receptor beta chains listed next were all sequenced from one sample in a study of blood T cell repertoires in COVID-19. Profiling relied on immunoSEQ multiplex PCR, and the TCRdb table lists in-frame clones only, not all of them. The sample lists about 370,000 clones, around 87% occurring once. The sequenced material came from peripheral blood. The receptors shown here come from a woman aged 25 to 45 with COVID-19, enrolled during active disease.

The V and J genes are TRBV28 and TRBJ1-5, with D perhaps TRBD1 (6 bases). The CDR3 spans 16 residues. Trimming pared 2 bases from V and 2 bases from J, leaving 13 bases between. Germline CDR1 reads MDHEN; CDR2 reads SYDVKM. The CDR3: CASSLHTGLGNQPQHF. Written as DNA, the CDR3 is TGTGCCAGCAGTTTACACACAGGGTTGGGCAATCAGCCCCAGCATTTT. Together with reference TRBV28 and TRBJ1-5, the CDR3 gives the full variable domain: DVKVTQSSRYLVKRTGEKVFLECVQDMDHENMFWYRQDPGLGLRLIYFSYDVKMKEKGDIPEGYSVSREKKERFSLILESASTNQTSMYLCASSLHTGLGNQPQHFGDGTRLSIL.

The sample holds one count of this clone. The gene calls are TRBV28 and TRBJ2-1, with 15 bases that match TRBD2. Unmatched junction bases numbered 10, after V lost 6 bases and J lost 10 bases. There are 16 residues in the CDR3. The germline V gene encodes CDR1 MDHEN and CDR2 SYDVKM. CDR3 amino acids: CASSFQGLAGGREQFF. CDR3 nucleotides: TGTGCCAGCAGCTTCCAGGGACTAGCGGGAGGCCGGGAGCAGTTCTTC.

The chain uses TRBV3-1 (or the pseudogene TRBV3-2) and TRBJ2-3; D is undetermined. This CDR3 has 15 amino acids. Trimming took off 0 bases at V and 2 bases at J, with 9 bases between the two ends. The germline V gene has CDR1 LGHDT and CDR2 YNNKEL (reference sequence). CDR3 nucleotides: TGTGCCAGCAGCCAAGAACGTACAGACACAGATACGCAGTATTTT. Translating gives CASSQERTDTDTQYF.

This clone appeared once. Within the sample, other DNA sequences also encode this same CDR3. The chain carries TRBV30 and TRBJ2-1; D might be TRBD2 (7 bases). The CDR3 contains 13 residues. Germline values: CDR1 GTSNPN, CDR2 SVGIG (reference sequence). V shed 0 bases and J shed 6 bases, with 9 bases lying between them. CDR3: CAWSVGGGNEQFF. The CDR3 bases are TGTGCCTGGAGTGTAGGGGGGGGCAATGAGCAGTTCTTC.

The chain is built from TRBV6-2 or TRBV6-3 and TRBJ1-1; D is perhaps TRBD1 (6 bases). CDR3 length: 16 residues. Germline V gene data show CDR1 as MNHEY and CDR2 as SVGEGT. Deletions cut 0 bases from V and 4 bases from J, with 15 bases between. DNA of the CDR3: TGTGCCAGCAGTTACTCCCGGGGGGCGACAGGCACTGAAGCTTTCTTT. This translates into CASSYSRGATGTEAFF.

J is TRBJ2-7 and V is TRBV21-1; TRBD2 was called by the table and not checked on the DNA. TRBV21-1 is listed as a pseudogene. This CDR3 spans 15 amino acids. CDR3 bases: TGTGCCAGCAGCAAAGAGGCAGCGCTCCCCTACGAGCAGTACTTC. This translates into CASSKEAALPYEQYF.

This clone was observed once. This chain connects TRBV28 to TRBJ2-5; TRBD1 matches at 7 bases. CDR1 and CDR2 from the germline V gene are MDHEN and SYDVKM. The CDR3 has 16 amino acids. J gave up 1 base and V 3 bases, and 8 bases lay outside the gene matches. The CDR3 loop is CASSFPPGQLQETQYF. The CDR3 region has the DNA TGTGCCAGCAGTTTTCCCCCGGGACAGCTCCAAGAGACCCAGTACTTC.

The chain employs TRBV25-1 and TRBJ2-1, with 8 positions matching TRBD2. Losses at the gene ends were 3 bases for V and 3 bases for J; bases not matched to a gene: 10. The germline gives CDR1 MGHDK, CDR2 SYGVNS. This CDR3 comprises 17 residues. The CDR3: CASSETLGSGIYNEQFF. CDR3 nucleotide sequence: TGTGCCAGCAGTGAGACCTTGGGTAGCGGGATCTACAATGAGCAGTTCTTC.

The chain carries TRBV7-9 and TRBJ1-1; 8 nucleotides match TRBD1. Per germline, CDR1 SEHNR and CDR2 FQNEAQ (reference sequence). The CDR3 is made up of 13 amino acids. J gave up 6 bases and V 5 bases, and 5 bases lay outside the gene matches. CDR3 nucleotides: TGTGCCAGCAGCCTCCGGACAGGGCCTGAAGCTTTCTTT. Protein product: CASSLRTGPEAFF.

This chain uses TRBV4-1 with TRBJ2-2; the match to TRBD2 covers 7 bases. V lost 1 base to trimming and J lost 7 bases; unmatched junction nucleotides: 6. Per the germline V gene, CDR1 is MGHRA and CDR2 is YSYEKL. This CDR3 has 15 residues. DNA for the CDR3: TGCGCCAGCAGCCAAGGGACTAGGAGTGGCGGGGAGCTGTTTTTT. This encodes CASSQGTRSGGELFF.

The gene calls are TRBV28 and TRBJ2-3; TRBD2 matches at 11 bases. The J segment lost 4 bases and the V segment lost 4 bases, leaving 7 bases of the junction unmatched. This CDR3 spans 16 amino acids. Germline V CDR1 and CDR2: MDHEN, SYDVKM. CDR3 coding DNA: TGTGCCAGCAGTTCCTCCGTAGCGGGAGGGTCAGATACGCAGTATTTT. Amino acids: CASSSSVAGGSDTQYF.

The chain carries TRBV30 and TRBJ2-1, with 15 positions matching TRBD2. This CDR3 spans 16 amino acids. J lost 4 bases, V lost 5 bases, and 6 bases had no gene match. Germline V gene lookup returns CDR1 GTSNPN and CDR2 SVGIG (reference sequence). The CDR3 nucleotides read TGTGCCTGGTCCTCCGGGACTAGCGGGAGGTACAATGAGCAGTTCTTC. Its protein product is CAWSSGTSGRYNEQFF.

The CDR3 nucleotides read TGTGCCAGCAGACCCCGGACTAGCTCTTTCCCCTACGAGCAGTACTTC. Translated, it gives CASRPRTSSFPYEQYF. The chain joins TRBV7-8 to TRBJ2-7, with 8 bases lining up with TRBD2. After removal of 6 bases from V and 2 bases from J, the junction contained 12 bases not matched to a gene. Germline-derived CDR1 and CDR2 are SGHVS and FQNEAQ. The CDR3 is 16 amino acids.

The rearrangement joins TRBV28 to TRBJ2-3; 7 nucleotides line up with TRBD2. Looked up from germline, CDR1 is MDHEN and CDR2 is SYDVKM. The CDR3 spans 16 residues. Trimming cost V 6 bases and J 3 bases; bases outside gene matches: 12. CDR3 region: CASSRTPGLNTDTQYF. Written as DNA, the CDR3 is TGTGCCAGCAGCCGAACCCCGGGACTAAATACAGATACGCAGTATTTT.

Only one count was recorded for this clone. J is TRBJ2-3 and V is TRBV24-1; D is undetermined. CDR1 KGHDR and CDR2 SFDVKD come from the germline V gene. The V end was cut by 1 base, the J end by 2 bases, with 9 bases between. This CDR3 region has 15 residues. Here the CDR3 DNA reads TGTGCCACCAGTGATTTTTTGCAGAACACAGATACGCAGTATTTT. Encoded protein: CATSDFLQNTDTQYF.